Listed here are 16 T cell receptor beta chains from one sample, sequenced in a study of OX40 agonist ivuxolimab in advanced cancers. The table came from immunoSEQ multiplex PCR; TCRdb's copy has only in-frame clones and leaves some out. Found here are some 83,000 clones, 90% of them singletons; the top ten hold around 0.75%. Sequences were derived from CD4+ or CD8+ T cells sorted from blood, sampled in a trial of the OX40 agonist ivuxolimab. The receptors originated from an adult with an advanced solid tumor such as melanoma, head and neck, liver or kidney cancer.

Here the CDR3 reads CASSPLGLTNNEQFF. CDR3 in DNA: TGCGCCAGCAGCCCCCTGGGACTCACTAACAATGAGCAGTTCTTC. This chain joins TRBV4-1 and TRBJ2-1; D might be TRBD2 (6 bases). V lost 4 bases to trimming and J lost 5 bases, with 15 bases between them. The CDR3 consists of 15 residues. CDR1 and CDR2 (germline): MGHRA, YSYEKL.

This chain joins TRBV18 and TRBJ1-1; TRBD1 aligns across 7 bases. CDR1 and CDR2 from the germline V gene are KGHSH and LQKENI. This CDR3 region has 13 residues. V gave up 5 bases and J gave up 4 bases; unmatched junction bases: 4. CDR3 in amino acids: CASSAGQRTEAFF. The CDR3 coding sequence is TGTGCCAGCTCAGCGGGACAGCGCACTGAAGCTTTCTTT.

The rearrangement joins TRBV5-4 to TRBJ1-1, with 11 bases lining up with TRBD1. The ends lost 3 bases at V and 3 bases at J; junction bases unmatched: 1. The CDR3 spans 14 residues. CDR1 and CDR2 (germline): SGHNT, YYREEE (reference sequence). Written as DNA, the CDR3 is TGTGCCAGCAGCTGGGGACAGGGGGACACTGAAGCTTTCTTT. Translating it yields CASSWGQGDTEAFF.

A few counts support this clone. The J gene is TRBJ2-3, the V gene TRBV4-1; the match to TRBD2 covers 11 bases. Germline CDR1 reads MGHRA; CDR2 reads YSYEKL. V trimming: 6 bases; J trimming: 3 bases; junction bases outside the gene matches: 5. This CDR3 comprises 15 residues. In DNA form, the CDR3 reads TGCGCCAGCAGTCTAGCGGGAGGACTGACAGATACGCAGTATTTT. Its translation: CASSLAGGLTDTQYF.

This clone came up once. In DNA form, the CDR3 reads TGTGCCAGCAGCTCCGGTCTCGAGCAGTACTTC. This encodes CASSSGLEQYF. The chain links TRBV7-9 to TRBJ2-7, with no clear D. The germline V and J ends were trimmed by 4 bases and 6 bases, with 7 bases remaining between them. CDR1 SEHNR and CDR2 FQNEAQ come from the germline V gene (reference sequence). The CDR3 totals 11 residues.

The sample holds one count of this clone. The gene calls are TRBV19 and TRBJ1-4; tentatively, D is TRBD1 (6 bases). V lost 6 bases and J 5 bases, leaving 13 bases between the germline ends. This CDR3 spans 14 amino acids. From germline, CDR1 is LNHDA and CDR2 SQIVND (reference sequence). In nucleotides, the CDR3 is TGTGCCAGTAGCCCGAGACAGGCGAATGAAAAACTGTTTTTT. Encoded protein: CASSPRQANEKLFF.

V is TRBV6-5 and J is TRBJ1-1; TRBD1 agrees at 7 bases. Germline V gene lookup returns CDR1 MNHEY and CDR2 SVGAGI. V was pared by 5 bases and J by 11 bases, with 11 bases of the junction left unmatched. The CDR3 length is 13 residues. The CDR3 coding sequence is TGTGCCAGCAGTCTAACAGGAGGGGGACAGGCTTTCTTT. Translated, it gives CASSLTGGGQAFF.

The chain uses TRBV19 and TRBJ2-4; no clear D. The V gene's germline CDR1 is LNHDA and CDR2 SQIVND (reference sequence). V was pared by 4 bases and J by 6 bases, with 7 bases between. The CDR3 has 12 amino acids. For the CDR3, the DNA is TGTGCCAGTAGTAAGGAGAGAAACATTCAGTACTTC. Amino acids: CASSKERNIQYF.

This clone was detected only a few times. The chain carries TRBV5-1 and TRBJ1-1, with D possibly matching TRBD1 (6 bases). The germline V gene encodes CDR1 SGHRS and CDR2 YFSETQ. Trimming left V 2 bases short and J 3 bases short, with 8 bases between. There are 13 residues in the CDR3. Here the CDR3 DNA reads TGCGCCAGCAGCTTACAGGGTTACACTGAAGCTTTCTTT. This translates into CASSLQGYTEAFF. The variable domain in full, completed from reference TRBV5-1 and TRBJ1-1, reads KAGVTQTPRYLIKTRGQQVTLSCSPISGHRSVSWYQQTPGQGLQFLFEYFSETQRNKGNFPGRFSGRQFSNSRSEMNVSTLELGDSALYLCASSLQGYTEAFFGQGTRLTVV.

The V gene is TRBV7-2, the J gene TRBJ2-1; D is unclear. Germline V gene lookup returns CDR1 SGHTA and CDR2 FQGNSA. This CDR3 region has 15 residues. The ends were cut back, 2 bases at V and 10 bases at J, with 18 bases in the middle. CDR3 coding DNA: TGTGCCAGCAGCTTACTCGCGGAAACGGGCAGGGAGCAGTTCTTC. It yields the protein CASSLLAETGREQFF.

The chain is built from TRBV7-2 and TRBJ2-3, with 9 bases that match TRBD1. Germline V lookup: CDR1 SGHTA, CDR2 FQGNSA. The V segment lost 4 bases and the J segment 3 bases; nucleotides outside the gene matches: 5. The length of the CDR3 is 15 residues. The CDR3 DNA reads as TGTGCCAGCAGCTCGCCGGACAGGGGTACAGATACGCAGTATTTT. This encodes CASSSPDRGTDTQYF.

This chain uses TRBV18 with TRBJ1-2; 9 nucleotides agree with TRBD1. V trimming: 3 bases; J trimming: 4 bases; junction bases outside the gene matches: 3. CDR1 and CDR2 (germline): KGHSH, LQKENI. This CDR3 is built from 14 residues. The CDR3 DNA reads TGTGCCAGCTCACCCGGGACAGGGCGCTATGGCTACACCTTC. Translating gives CASSPGTGRYGYTF. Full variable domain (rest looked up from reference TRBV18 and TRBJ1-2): NAGVMQNPRHLVRRRGQEARLRCSPMKGHSHVYWYRQLPEEGLKFMVYLQKENIIDESGMPKERFSAEFPKEGPSILRIQQVVRGDSAAYFCASSPGTGRYGYTFGSGTRLTVV.

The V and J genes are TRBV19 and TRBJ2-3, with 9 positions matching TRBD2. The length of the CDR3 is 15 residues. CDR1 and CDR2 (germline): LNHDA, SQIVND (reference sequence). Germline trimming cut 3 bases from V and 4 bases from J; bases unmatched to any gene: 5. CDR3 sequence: CASSIVTSGPDTQYF. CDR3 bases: TGTGCCAGTAGTATTGTGACTAGCGGTCCAGATACGCAGTATTTT.

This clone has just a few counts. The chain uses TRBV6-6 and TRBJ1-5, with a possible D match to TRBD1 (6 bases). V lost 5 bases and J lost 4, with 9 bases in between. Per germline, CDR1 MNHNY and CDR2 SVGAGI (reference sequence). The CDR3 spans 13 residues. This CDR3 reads CASSARGNQPQHF. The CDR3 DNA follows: TGTGCCAGCAGTGCGAGGGGGAATCAGCCCCAGCATTTT.

The CDR3 is CASSTQDRQFNEQYF. The CDR3 region has the DNA TGTGCCAGCAGCACCCAGGACAGACAGTTTAACGAGCAGTACTTC. The chain recombines TRBV5-6 with TRBJ2-7; a possible D gene is TRBD1 (6 bases). This CDR3 is 15 amino acids long. Trimming cost V 4 bases and J 5 bases, with 19 bases left between them. Germline CDR1 SGHDT, CDR2 YYEEEE.

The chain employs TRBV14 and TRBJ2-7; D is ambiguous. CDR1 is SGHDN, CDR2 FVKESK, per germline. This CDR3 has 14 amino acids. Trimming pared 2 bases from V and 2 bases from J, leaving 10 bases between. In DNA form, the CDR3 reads TGTGCCAGCAGCCAACAGCGCCCCCCCTACGAGCAGTACTTC. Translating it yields CASSQQRPPYEQYF.